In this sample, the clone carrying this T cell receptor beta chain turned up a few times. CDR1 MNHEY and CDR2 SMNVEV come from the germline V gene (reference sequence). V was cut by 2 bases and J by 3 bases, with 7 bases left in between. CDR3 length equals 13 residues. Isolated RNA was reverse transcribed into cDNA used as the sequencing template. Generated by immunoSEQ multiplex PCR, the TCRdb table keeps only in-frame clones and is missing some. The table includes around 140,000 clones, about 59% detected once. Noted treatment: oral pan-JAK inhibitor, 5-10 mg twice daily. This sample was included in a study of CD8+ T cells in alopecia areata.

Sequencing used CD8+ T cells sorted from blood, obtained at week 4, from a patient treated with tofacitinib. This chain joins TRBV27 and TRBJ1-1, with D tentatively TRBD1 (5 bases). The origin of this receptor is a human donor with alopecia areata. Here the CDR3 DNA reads TGTGCCAGCAGTTTAGGGACTTACACTGAAGCTTTCTTT. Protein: CASSLGTYTEAFF.